This is a list of T cell receptor beta chains from one sample in a study of T cell repertoires in cytomegalovirus infection. MiXCR, applied by TCRdb to the reads, yields one record per CDR3 protein. There are roughly 280,000 distinct CDR3 sequences in the sample; approximately 9.2% occur only once, and roughly 15% lies in the top ten. The sequenced material came from PBMCs. All receptors derive from a human donor in good health (CMV status not recorded). Some clones in this sample may be carry-over from other donors' samples. Both conserved end residues are part of each CDR3. D genes are given only for firm matches. Size tells how often a clone was seen (once, few, many) or the class of an expanded clone, and some rows leave it out.

V	size	length	J	D	DNA	CDR3
TRBV28	.	15	TRBJ1-5	.	TGTGCCAGCAGTTCACGGGACTCCCTCAGCCAGCCCCAGCATTTT	CASSSRDSLSQPQHF
TRBV29-1	many	11	TRBJ1-1	.	TGCAGCGCTGACCTGAACACTGAAGCTTTCTTT	CSADLNTEAFF
TRBV28	many	15	TRBJ2-3	.	TGTGCCAGCAGTTTCACGGGGCTCAAATCGAATACGCAGTATTTT	CASSFTGLKSNTQYF
TRBV19	.	13	TRBJ1-1	.	TGTGCCAGTAGCGACAGGATGAACACTGAAGCTTTCTTT	CASSDRMNTEAFF
TRBV7-9	few	16	TRBJ1-5	.	TGTGCCAGCAGCTTAGATGTGGGAGCGAGAAATCAGCCCCAGCATTTT	CASSLDVGARNQPQHF
TRBV14	many	14	TRBJ2-7	.	TGTGCCAGCAGCCAAGATCAGGGGTACTACGAGCAGTACTTC	CASSQDQGYYEQYF
TRBV20-1	few	15	TRBJ2-3	.	TGCAGTGCTAGTATCGAAGCGGCCAGCACAGATACGCAGTATTTT	CSASIEAASTDTQYF
TRBV14	.	17	TRBJ2-3	.	TGTGCCAGCAGCCAAGATCATGGAATCAGGGGCACAGATACGCAGTATTTT	CASSQDHGIRGTDTQYF
TRBV7-2	many	15	TRBJ2-4	TRBD1	TGTGCCAGCAGCTCACCCGGGGACAGGGTGGACATTCAGTACTTC	CASSSPGDRVDIQYF
TRBV19	few	15	TRBJ1-5	.	TGTGCCAGTAGTGGGGGTTTTACGAGCAATCAGCCCCAGCATTTT	CASSGGFTSNQPQHF
TRBV7-2	many	15	TRBJ1-2	TRBD1	TGTGCCAGCAGACCGGGACAGCGGACTAACTATGGCTACACCTTC	CASRPGQRTNYGYTF
TRBV19	many	16	TRBJ2-1	TRBD1	TGTGCCACCCAAATCGACAGGGCACGTACCCCCAATGAGCAGTTCTTC	CATQIDRARTPNEQFF
TRBV7-8	many	18	TRBJ2-3	TRBD2	TGTGCCAGCAGCTTAGCGCCTTTAGCGGGGCAACCGGGGGATACGCAGTATTTT	CASSLAPLAGQPGDTQYF
TRBV15	few	13	TRBJ1-4	.	TGTGCCACCAGCAGAGGGGCGGGTGAAAAACTGTTTTTT	CATSRGAGEKLFF
TRBV12-3/TRBV12-4	many	16	TRBJ1-5	TRBD1	TGTGCCAGCAGTCCCAAGGACAGGGGCAGCAATCAGCCCCAGCATTTT	CASSPKDRGSNQPQHF
TRBV6-6	many	15	TRBJ2-7	.	TGTGCCAGCAGTCCATCCCGTCCCGGCTCCTACGAGCAGTACTTC	CASSPSRPGSYEQYF
TRBV30	few	15	TRBJ2-1	.	TGTGCCTGGAGTGTAGAAGGGGTATCCTACAATGAGCAGTTCTTC	CAWSVEGVSYNEQFF
TRBV12-3/TRBV12-4	.	16	TRBJ1-5	.	TGTGCCAGCAGCCACACGGCAGGGCGAGGCAATCAGCCCCAGCATTTT	CASSHTAGRGNQPQHF
TRBV7-9	many	14	TRBJ2-1	.	TGTGCCAGCAGTCTTAGGGAAGTCTACAATGAGCAGTTCTTC	CASSLREVYNEQFF
TRBV27	many	17	TRBJ2-6	.	TGTGCCAGCAGTTTAACCCCATTTTCATCTGGGGCCAACGTCCTGACTTTC	CASSLTPFSSGANVLTF
TRBV28	many	15	TRBJ1-2	.	TGTGCCAGCAGGTTAGGTTCCAGGGAACGCGATGGCTACACCTTC	CASRLGSRERDGYTF
TRBV5-5	many	13	TRBJ2-4	TRBD1	TGTGCCAGCAGCCCCGGGACAGGGTACATTCAGTACTTC	CASSPGTGYIQYF
TRBV19	many	16	TRBJ1-2	TRBD1	TGTGCCAGTAGTTTCTTAGAAGGGGGACAGGGTTTCGGCTACACCTTC	CASSFLEGGQGFGYTF
TRBV7-2	many	16	TRBJ2-2	.	TGTGCCAGCAGCTCGCCTCGACTAGGGAGCACCGGGGAGCTGTTTTTT	CASSSPRLGSTGELFF
TRBV10-3	many	15	TRBJ2-1	.	TGTGCCATCAGTGAGGAGGGGGGTGAGACAGAGGAGCAGTTCTTC	CAISEEGGETEEQFF
TRBV25-1	many	15	TRBJ2-3	.	TGTGCCAGCAGCCATAATAGGGGGACCGCAGATACGCAGTATTTT	CASSHNRGTADTQYF
TRBV5-1	many	14	TRBJ2-1	TRBD2	TGCGCCAGCAGCTTGGAACTAGCGGGGAATGAGCAGTTCTTC	CASSLELAGNEQFF
TRBV29-1	.	16	TRBJ1-2	.	TGCAGCGTGACCTCTGGTTTGGAGCCGCGGGGCTATGGCTACACCTTC	CSVTSGLEPRGYGYTF
TRBV7-2	many	16	TRBJ2-3	TRBD2	TGTGCCAGCAGCGCGGGACTAGCGGGAGGGTCAGATACGCAGTATTTT	CASSAGLAGGSDTQYF
TRBV5-1	many	16	TRBJ2-1	TRBD2	TGCGCCAGCATCAAAGGGGGGACTAGCGGGAGCGATGAGCAGTTCTTC	CASIKGGTSGSDEQFF
TRBV7-2	many	13	TRBJ2-1	TRBD2	TGTGCCAGCAGCACACCTAGCGGGGGTGAGCAGTTCTTC	CASSTPSGGEQFF
TRBV7-8	many	15	TRBJ2-5	TRBD2	TGTGCCAGCAGCCCTAGCGGGGGGGCTAGAGAGACCCAGTACTTC	CASSPSGGARETQYF
TRBV28	many	16	TRBJ2-5	TRBD2	TGTGCCAGCAGTTTCACCGGCGGGGGGGCAGCGGAGACCCAGTACTTC	CASSFTGGGAAETQYF
TRBV19	many	11	TRBJ2-4	.	TGTGCCAGTAGTGCCAAAAACATTCAGTACTTC	CASSAKNIQYF
TRBV20-1	.	14	TRBJ1-1	.	TGCAGTGCTGACGGAGGGGGGATGAACACTGAAGCTTTCTTT	CSADGGGMNTEAFF
TRBV20-1	many	17	TRBJ2-1	TRBD2	TGCAGTGCTAGAGATCGGCTAGCGGGTAACCTTTACAATGAGCAGTTCTTC	CSARDRLAGNLYNEQFF
TRBV7-2	many	16	TRBJ2-3	TRBD2	TGTGCCAGCAGCTCGCCTCCGGGACTACGCACAGATACGCAGTATTTT	CASSSPPGLRTDTQYF
TRBV19	many	15	TRBJ1-6	TRBD1	TGTGCCAGTAGTATCCAGGGACAGGGTAATTCACCCCTCCACTTT	CASSIQGQGNSPLHF